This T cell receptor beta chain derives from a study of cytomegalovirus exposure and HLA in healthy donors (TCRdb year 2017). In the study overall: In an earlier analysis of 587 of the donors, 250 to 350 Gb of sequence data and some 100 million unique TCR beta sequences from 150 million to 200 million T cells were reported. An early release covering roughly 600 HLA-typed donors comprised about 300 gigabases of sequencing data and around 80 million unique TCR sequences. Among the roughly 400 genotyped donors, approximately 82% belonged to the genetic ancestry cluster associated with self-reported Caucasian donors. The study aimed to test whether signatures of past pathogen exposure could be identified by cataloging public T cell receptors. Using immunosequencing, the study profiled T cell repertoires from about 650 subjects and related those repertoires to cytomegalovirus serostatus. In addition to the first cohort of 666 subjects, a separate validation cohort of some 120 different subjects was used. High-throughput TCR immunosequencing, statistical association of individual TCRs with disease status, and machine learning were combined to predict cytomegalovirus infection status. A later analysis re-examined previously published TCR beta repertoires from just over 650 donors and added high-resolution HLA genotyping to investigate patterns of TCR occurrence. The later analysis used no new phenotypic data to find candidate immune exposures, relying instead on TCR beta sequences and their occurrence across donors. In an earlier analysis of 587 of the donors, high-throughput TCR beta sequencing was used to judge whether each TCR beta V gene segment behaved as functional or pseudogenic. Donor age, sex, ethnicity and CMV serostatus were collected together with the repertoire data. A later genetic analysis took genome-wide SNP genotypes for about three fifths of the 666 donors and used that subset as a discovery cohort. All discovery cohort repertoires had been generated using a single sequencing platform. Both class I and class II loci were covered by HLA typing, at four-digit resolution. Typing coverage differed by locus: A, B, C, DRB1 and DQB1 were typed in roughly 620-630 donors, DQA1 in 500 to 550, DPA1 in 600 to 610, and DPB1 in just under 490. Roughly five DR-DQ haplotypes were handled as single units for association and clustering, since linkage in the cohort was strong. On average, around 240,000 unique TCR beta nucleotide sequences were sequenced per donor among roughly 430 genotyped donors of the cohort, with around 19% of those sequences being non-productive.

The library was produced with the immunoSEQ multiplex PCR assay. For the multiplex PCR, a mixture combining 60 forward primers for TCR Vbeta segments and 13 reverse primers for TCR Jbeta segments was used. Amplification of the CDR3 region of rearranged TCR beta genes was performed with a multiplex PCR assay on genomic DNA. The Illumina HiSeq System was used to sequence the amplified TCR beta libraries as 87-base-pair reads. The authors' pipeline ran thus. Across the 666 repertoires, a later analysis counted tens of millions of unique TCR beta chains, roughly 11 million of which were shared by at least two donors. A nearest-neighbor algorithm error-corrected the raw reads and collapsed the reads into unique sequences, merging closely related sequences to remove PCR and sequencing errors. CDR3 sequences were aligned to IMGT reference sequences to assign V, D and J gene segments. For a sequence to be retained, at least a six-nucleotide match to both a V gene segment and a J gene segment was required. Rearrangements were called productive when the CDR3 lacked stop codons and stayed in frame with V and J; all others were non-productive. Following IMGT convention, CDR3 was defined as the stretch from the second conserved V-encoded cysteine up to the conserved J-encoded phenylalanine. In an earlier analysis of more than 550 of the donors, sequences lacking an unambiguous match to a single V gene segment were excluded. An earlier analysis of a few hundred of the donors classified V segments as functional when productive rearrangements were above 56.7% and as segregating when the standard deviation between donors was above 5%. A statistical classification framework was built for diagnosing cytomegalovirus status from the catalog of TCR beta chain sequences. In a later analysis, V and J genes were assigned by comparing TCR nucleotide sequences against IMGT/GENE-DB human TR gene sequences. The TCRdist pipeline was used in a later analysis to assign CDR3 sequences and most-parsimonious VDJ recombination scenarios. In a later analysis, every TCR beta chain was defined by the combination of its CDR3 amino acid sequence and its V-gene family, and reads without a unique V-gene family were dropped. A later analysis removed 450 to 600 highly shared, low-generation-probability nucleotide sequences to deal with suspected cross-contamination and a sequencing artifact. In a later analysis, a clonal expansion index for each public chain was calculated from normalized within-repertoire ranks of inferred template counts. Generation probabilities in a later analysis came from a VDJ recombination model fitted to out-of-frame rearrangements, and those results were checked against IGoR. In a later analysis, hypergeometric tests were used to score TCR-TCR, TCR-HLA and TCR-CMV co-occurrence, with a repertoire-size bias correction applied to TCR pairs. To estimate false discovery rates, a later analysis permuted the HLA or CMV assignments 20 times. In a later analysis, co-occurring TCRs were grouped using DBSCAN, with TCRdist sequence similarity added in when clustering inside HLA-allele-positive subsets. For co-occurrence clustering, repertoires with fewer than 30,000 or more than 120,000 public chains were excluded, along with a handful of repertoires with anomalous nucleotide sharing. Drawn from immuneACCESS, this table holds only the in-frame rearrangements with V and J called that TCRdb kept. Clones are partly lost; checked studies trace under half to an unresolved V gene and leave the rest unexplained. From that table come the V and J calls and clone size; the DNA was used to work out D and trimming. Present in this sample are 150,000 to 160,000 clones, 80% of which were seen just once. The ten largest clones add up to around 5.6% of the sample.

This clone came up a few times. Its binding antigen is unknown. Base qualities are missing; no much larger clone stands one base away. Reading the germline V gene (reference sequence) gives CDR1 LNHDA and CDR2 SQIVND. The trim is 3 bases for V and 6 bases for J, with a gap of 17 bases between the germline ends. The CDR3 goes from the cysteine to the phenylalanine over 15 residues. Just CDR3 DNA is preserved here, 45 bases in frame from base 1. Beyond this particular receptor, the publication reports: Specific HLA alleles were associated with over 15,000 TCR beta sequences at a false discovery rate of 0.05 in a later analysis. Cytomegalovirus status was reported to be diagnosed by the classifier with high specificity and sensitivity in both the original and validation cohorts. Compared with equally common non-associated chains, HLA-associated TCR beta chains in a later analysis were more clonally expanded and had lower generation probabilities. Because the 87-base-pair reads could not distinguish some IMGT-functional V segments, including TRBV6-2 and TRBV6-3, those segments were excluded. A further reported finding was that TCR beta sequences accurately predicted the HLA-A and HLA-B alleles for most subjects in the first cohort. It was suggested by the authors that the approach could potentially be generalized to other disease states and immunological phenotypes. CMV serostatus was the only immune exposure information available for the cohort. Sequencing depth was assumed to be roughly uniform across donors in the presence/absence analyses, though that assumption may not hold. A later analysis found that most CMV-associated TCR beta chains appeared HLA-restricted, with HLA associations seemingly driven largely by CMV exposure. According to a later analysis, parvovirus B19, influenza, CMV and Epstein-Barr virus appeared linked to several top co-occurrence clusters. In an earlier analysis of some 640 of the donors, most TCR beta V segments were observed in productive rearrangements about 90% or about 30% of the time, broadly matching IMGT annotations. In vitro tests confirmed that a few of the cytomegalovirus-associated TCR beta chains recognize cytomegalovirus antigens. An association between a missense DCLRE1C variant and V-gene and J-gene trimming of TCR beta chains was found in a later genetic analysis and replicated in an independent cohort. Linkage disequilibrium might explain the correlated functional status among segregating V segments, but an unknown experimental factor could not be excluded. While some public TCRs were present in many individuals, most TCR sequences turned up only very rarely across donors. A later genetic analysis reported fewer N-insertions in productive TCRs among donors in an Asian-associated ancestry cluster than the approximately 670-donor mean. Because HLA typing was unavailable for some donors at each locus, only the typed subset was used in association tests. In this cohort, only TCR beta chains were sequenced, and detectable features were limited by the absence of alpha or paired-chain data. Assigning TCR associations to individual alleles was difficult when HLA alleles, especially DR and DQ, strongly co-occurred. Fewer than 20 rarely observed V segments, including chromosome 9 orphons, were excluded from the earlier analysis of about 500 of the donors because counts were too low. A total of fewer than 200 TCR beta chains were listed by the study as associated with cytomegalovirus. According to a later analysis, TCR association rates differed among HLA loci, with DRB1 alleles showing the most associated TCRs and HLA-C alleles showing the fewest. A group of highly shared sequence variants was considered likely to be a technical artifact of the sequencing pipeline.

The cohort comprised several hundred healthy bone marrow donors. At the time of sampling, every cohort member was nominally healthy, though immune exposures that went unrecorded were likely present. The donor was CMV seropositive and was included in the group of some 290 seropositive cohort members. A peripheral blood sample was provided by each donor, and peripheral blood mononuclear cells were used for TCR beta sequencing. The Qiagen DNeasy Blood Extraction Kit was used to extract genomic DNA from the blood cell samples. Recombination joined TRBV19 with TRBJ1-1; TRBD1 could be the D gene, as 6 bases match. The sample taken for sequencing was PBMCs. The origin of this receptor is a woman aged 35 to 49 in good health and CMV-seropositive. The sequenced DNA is TGTGCCAGTAGTATCGGGGGGCAGGGGATGGCTGAAGCTTTCTTT. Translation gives CASSIGGQGMAEAFF.